The entry that follows covers one T cell receptor beta chain sequence. Alongside a J-beta primer mix, a sample-barcoded 5' primer served in a second PCR lasting about 7 to 12 cycles. Each TCR beta cDNA got a 12-nucleotide random molecular identifier. A minimum of 2.5 million CDR3-containing paired-end reads was obtained for each sample. From the 5' RACE reads, TCRdb called clonotypes with MiXCR, one entry per CDR3 protein. The sample records around 1,500,000 distinct CDR3 sequences, 28% being singletons. Each sample yielded at least 6 million isolated PBMCs. The data are from a study of blood T cells in healthy people across ages. Overall study: For every two T cells, template switching captured about one barcoded beta molecule.

Germline V CDR1 and CDR2: SQVTM, ANQGSEA. This CDR3 is built from 13 residues. V lost 4 bases and J lost 4; bases outside the gene matches: 4. This TCR was recovered from a woman aged 30 to 39 in good health. V usage is TRBV29-1 and J usage is TRBJ1-5; 7 bases agree with TRBD1. The sequenced sample was blood. The chain's CDR3 is CSVGDSFNQPQHF. The DNA of the CDR3 is TGCAGCGTTGGGGACAGTTTTAATCAGCCCCAGCATTTT.